The clone carrying this T cell receptor beta chain has more than one count but fewer than ten. Its antigen remains unidentified. This sample is part of a study of T-cell reconstitution after alpha-beta-depleted transplantation in children. The study's findings and limits: T-cell counts and diversity at one year post-transplant came mainly from newly produced T cells. Diversity of TCRbeta at day 60 was high in some patients, arising from surviving recipient T cells and thymic progenitors. The study reportedly traced alpha-beta T cells about two months after transplant to several hundred expanded graft clones.

Trimming pared 5 bases from V and 0 bases from J, leaving 17 bases between. This CDR3 has 15 amino acids. Germline V gives CDR1 DFQATT, CDR2 SNEGSKA (reference sequence). Unique molecular identifiers were used to barcode this TCRbeta library. TCRdb re-derived calls from the PCR reads in MiXCR, one entry per CDR3 protein. This table has 95,000 to 150,000 distinct CDR3 sequences, roughly 23% appearing once. The sequence was collected from a male patient aged 2-9 years who had a stem cell transplant for chronic granulomatous disease, so the T cells may come from the graft donor. V is TRBV20-1 and J is TRBJ2-7; D could derive from TRBD1 or TRBD2 (5 bases each). Here the sequenced sample was PBMCs, mostly from graft donor cells, taken 180 days after TCRalphabeta/CD19-depleted stem cell transplant. The CDR3 here is CSAGYRGLYSYEQYF. In DNA, the CDR3 is TGCAGTGCTGGGTATCGGGGCCTGTACTCCTACGAGCAGTACTTC.